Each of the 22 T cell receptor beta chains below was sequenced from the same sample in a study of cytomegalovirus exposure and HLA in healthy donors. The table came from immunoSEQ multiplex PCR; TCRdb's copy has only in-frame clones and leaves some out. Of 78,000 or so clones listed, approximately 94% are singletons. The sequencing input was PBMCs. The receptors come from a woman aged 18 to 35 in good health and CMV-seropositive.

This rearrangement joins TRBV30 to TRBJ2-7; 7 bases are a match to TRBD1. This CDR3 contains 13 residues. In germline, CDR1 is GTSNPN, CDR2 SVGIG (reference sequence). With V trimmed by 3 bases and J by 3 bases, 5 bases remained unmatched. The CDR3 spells CAWRGGQNYEQYF. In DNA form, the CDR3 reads TGTGCCTGGAGAGGGGGACAGAACTACGAGCAGTACTTC. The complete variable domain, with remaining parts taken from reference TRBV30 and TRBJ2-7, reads SQTIHQWPATLVQPVGSPLSLECTVEGTSNPNLYWYRQAAGRGLQLLFYSVGIGQISSEVPQNLSASRPQDRQFILSSKKLLLSDSGFYLCAWRGGQNYEQYFGPGTRLTVT.

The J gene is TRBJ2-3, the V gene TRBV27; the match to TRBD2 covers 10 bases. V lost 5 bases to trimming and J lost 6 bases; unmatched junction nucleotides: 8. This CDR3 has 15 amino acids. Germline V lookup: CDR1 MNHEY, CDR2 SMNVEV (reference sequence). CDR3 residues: CASSESGRAGDTQYF. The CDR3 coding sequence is TGTGCCAGCAGTGAAAGCGGGAGGGCCGGGGATACGCAGTATTTT.

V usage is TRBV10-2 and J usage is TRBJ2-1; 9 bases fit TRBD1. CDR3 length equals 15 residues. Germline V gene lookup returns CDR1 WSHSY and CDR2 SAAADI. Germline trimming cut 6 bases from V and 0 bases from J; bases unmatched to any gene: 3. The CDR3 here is CASRWDRASYNEQFF. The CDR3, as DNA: TGCGCCAGCAGGTGGGACAGGGCCTCCTACAATGAGCAGTTCTTC.

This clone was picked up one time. CDR3 DNA: TGTGCCAGCAGCTTAGTGGCAGGGGGACTGATGAACACTGAAGCTTTCTTT. Its protein is CASSLVAGGLMNTEAFF. The V call is TRBV7-9, the J call TRBJ1-1, with 7 bases lining up with TRBD1. The V and J ends lost 1 base and 0 bases, in that order; junction bases with no gene match: 8. This CDR3 has 17 amino acids. Germline V CDR1 and CDR2: SEHNR, FQNEAQ (reference sequence).

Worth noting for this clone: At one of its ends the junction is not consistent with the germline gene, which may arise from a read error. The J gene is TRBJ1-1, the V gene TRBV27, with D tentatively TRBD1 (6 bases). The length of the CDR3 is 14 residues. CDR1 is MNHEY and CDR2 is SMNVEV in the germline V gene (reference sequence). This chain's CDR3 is CASSSGVMNIEAFF. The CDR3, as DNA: TGTGCCAGCAGTTCAGGGGTTATGAACATTGAAGCTTTCTTT.

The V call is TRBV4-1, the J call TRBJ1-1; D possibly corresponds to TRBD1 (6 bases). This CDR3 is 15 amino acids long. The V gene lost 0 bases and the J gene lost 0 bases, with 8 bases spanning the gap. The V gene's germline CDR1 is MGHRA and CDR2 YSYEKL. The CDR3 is CASSQDSGVNTEAFF. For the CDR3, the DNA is TGCGCCAGCAGCCAAGACTCAGGGGTGAACACTGAAGCTTTCTTT.

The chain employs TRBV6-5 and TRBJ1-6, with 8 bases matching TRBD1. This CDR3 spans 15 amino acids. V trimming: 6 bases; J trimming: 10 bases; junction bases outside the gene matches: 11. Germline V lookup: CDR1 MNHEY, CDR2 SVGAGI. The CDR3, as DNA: TGTGCCAGCAGCACAAACAGGGGGAGGGTCTCACCCCTCCACTTT. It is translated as CASSTNRGRVSPLHF.

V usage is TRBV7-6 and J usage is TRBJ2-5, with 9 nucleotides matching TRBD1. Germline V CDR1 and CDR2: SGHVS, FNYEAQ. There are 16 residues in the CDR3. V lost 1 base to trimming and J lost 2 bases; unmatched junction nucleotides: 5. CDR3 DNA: TGTGCCAGCAGCTTAGAGCCGGACAGGGGTCAAGAGACCCAGTACTTC. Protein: CASSLEPDRGQETQYF.

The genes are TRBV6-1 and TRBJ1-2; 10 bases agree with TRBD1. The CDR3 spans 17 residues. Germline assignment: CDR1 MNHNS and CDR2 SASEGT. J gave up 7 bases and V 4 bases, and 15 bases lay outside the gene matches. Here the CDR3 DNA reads TGTGCCAGCAGTGGACAGGGGCGGGACAGGGGCCATCGTGGCTACACCTTC. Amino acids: CASSGQGRDRGHRGYTF.

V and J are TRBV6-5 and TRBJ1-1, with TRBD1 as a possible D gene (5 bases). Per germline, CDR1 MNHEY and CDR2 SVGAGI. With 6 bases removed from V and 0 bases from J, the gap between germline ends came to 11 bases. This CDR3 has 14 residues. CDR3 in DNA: TGTGCCAGCAGCAGAGACAGCCTGAACACTGAAGCTTTCTTT. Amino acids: CASSRDSLNTEAFF.

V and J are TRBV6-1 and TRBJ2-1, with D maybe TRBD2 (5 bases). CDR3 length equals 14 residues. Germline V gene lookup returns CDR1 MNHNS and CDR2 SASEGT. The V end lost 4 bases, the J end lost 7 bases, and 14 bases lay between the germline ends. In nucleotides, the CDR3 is TGTGCCAGCAGTGCGGGGAATTCTTGGAATGAGCAGTTCTTC. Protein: CASSAGNSWNEQFF.

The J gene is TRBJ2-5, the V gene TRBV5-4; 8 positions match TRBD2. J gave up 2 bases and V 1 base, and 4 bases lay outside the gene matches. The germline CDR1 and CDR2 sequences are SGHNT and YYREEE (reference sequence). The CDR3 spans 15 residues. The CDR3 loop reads CASSLLAGIQETQYF. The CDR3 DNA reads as TGTGCCAGCAGCTTGTTAGCGGGAATTCAAGAGACCCAGTACTTC.

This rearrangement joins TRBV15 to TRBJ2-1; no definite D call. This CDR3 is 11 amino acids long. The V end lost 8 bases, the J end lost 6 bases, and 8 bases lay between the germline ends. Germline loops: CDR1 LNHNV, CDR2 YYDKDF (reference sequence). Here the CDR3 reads CATLSTNEQFF. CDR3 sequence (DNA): TGTGCCACCTTAAGCACCAATGAGCAGTTCTTC.

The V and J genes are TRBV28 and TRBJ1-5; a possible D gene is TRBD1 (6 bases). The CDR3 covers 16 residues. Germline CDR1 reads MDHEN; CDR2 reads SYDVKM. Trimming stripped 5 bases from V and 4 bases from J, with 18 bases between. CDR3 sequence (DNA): TGTGCCAGCAGTACGACAGGTCCCAGGGGAAATCAGCCCCAGCATTTT. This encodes CASSTTGPRGNQPQHF.

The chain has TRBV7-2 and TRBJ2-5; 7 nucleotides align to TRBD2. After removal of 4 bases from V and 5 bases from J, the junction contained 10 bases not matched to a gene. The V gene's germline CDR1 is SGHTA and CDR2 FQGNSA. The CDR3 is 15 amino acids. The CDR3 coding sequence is TGTGCCAGCAGCTCCTCCCGGCGGGAGAGGGAGACCCAGTACTTC. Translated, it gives CASSSSRRERETQYF.

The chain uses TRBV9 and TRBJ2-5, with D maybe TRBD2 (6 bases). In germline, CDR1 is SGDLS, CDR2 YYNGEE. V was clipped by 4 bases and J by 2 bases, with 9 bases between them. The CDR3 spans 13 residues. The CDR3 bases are TGTGCCAGCAGCCTCGGGGGTCAAGAGACCCAGTACTTC. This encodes CASSLGGQETQYF.

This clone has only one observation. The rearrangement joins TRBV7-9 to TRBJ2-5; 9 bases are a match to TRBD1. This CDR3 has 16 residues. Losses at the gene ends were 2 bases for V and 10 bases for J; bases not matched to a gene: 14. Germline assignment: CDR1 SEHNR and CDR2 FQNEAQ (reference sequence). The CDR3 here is CASSLPGQGPQGDQYF. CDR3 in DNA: TGTGCCAGCAGCTTACCGGGACAGGGACCACAAGGGGACCAGTACTTC. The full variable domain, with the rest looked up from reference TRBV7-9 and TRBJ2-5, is DTGVSQNPRHKITKRGQNVTFRCDPISEHNRLYWYRQTLGQGPEFLTYFQNEAQLEKSRLLSDRFSAERPKGSFSTLEIQRTEQGDSAMYLCASSLPGQGPQGDQYFGPGTRLLVL.

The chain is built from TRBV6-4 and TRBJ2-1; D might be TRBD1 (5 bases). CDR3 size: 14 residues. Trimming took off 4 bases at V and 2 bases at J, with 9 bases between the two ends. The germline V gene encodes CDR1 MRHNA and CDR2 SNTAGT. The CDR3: CASSVGATYNEQFF. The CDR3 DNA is TGTGCCAGCAGTGTAGGGGCCACCTACAATGAGCAGTTCTTC.

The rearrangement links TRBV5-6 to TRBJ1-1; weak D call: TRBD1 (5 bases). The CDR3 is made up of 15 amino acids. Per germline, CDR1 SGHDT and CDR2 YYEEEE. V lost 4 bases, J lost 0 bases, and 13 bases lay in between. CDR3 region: CASSPVGGMNTEAFF. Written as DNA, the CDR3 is TGTGCCAGCAGCCCGGTTGGGGGGATGAACACTGAAGCTTTCTTT.

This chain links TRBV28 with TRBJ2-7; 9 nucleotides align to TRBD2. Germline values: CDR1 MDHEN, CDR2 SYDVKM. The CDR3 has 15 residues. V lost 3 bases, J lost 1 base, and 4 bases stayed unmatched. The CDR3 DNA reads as TGTGCCAGCAGTTTCTGGCGGGAGGGGTCCTACGAGCAGTACTTC. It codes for CASSFWREGSYEQYF.

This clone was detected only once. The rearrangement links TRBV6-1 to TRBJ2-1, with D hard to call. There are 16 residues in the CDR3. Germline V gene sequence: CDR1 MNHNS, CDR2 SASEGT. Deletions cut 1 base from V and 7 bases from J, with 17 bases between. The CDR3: CASSEVPYALENEQFF. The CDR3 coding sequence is TGTGCCAGCAGTGAAGTACCCTACGCATTGGAGAATGAGCAGTTCTTC.

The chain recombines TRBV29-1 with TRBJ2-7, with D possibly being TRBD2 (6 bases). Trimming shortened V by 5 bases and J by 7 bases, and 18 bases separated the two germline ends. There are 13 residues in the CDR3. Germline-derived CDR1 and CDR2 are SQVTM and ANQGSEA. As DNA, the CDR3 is TGCAGCGTTTCGAGTGGCAGGGCGGGGGAGCAGTACTTC. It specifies CSVSSGRAGEQYF.